This TCR beta chain was documented in a study of identical twins. The study, taken as a whole, reports: Where out-of-frame alpha sequences were twin-shared, they showed excess low generation probability.

Trimming cost V 0 bases and J 2 bases, with 12 bases left between them. Per germline, CDR1 SGHRS and CDR2 YFSETQ. This CDR3 has 16 residues. The authors used template switching to add a universal primer site and gave cDNA unique molecular identifiers. One entry per CDR3 protein, called by TCRdb with MiXCR from the 5' RACE reads. The sample has roughly 1,500,000 distinct CDR3 sequences; roughly a third are singletons. To note about this clonotype: What it binds is not known.

The sequence derives from a newborn girl in good health. The sample was cord blood. The V and J genes are TRBV5-1 and TRBJ1-5; D perhaps matches TRBD1 (5 bases). DNA for the CDR3: TGCGCCAGCAGCTTGGGGGGGGTTAGGGGCAATCAGCCCCAGCATTTT. Translation gives CASSLGGVRGNQPQHF.